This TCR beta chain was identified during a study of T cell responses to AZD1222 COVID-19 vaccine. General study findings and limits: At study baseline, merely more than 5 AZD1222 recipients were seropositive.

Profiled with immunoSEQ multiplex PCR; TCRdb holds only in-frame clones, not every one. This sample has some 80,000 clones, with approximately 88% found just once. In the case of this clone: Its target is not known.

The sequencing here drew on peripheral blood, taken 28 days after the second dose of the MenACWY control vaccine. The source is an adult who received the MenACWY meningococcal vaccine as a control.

The CDR3 nucleotides read TGTGCCAGCAGTTTTGGACTAGCGGGATACAATGAGCAGTTCTTC. Translating it yields CASSFGLAGYNEQFF. The chain recombines TRBV6-5 with TRBJ2-1; 12 positions agree with TRBD2. Germline CDR1 is MNHEY and CDR2 is SVGAGI. Unmatched junction bases numbered 2, after V lost 4 bases and J lost 4 bases. The CDR3 covers 15 residues.